The clone carrying this T cell receptor (beta chain) was found a few times. Its antigen is not identified. The entry originates in a study of human T cells and chemical hapten exposure. On the study more broadly: Patients were given diphenylcyclopropenone on the scalp weekly across the approximately 24-week study.

This sample's time point: patch test 2, 6 weeks after DPC sensitization. Treatment meaning: therapeutic diphenylcyclopropenone sensitization with weekly scalp DPC. The library gave individual cDNA molecules unique molecular identifiers. Via MiXCR, TCRdb re-called the RACE reads, giving one row per CDR3 protein. In the table there are about 73,000 distinct CDR3 sequences, 8.5% of which are singletons. The V gene end was trimmed by 0 bases and the J gene end by 4 bases; junction bases not matched to a gene: 3. CDR3 length equals 15 residues. Per the germline V gene, CDR1 is LNHDA and CDR2 is SQIVND (reference sequence). Notes on the study in general: Alopecia was present in the donors, so their immune response may differ from healthy people's.

The genes are TRBV19 and TRBJ2-1; 7 nucleotides line up with TRBD2. Sample: whole blood, taken in connection with sensitization to the hapten diphenylcyclopropenone (DPC). This TCR was recovered from a woman between 45 and 65 years old with alopecia areata. Some clones in this sample may be carry-over from other donors' samples. The CDR3 DNA reads TGTGCCAGTAGTATAGAGGGGCGGGAGTACAATGAGCAGTTCTTC. This codes for CASSIEGREYNEQFF.